The next 17 T cell receptor beta chains were all read from a single sample in a study of T-cell reconstitution after alpha-beta-depleted transplantation in children. Preparation of the TCRbeta library was carried out with unique molecular identifiers. TCRdb recomputed calls from the PCR reads with MiXCR, one row per CDR3 protein. The repertoire holds about 610,000 distinct CDR3 sequences, over 9.5% seen once, with less than 5% in the top ten. The sequences come from PBMCs from the stem cell graft donor, collected from the stem cell graft. All receptors derive from a human donor who donated a stem cell graft to a child with acute myeloid leukemia.

The J gene is TRBJ2-3, the V gene TRBV6-4, with D possibly matching TRBD1 (6 bases). Germline V gene lookup returns CDR1 MRHNA and CDR2 SNTAGT. The CDR3 extends over 16 amino acids. Deletions cut 3 bases from V and 2 bases from J, with 15 bases between. In DNA form, the CDR3 reads TGTGCCAGCAGTGAGGGTAAACAGGGACACACAGATACGCAGTATTTT. It encodes CASSEGKQGHTDTQYF.

Only a few counts were recorded for this clonotype. The chain has TRBV7-8 and TRBJ2-2; 7 bases match TRBD1. The V segment lost 5 bases and the J segment 0 bases; nucleotides outside the gene matches: 12. The CDR3 runs to 18 residues. Per the germline V gene, CDR1 is SGHVS and CDR2 is FQNEAQ. In nucleotides, the CDR3 is TGTGCCAGCAGCCTCAGACCTTGGACAGGAGCGAACACCGGGGAGCTGTTTTTT. Protein sequence: CASSLRPWTGANTGELFF.

This chain uses TRBV4-2 with TRBJ2-1, with D uncertain. Germline V lookup: CDR1 LGHNA, CDR2 YNFKEQ. CDR3 length: 18 amino acids. Between the trimmed V and J ends, which lost 0 bases and 1 base, there was a span of 16 bases. CDR3 protein: CASSQDLMGPGSYNEQFF. The CDR3 nucleotides are TGTGCCAGCAGCCAAGATTTAATGGGTCCCGGTTCCTACAATGAGCAGTTCTTC.

This clonotype was detected ten times or more. The genes are TRBV7-3 and TRBJ2-1; 8 bases align to TRBD2. Germline assignment: CDR1 SGHTA and CDR2 FQGTGA. The length of the CDR3 is 17 residues. With 5 bases clipped from V and 1 base from J, the junction kept 10 bases outside the gene matches. This CDR3 is CASSRTSGARSYNEQFF. The DNA for the CDR3 is TGTGCCAGCAGCCGCACTAGCGGAGCCCGATCCTACAATGAGCAGTTCTTC. The full variable domain, rest sourced from reference TRBV7-3 and TRBJ2-1, is GAGVSQTPSNKVTEKGKYVELRCDPISGHTALYWYRQSLGQGPEFLIYFQGTGAADDSGLPNDRFFAVRPEGSVSTLKIQRTERGDSAVYLCASSRTSGARSYNEQFFGPGTRLTVL.

The chain links TRBV2 to TRBJ1-1; perhaps TRBD1 as D (6 bases). Per germline, CDR1 SNHLY and CDR2 FYNNEI. The V end was cut by 6 bases, the J end by 8 bases, with 19 bases between. The CDR3 is 14 residues long. In nucleotides, the CDR3 is TGTGCCAGCAGCACAGGGCCGATTCCCAGGGAAGCTTTCTTT. It is translated as CASSTGPIPREAFF.

This clonotype has more than one count but fewer than ten. The V gene is TRBV9, the J gene TRBJ2-1; no clear D gene. Trimming cost V 3 bases and J 9 bases, with 10 bases left between them. The CDR3 covers 12 residues. Germline values: CDR1 SGDLS, CDR2 YYNGEE. This chain's CDR3 is CASSAPRAEQFF. Here the CDR3 DNA reads TGTGCCAGCAGCGCCCCTAGGGCTGAGCAGTTCTTC.

This clonotype came up many times. CDR3 residues: CATSDSAGANEKLFF. DNA for the CDR3: TGTGCCACCAGTGATTCGGCAGGGGCTAATGAAAAACTGTTTTTT. The chain couples TRBV24-1 to TRBJ1-4; tentative D call: TRBD1 (6 bases). The V gene's germline CDR1 is KGHDR and CDR2 SFDVKD. Between the trimmed V and J ends, which lost 2 bases and 3 bases, there was a span of 9 bases. CDR3 length: 15 amino acids.

The gene calls are TRBV18 and TRBJ2-1; either TRBD1 or TRBD2 may fit D (5 bases each). CDR1 is KGHSH, CDR2 LQKENI, per germline. There are 16 residues in the CDR3. Trimming cost V 6 bases and J 5 bases, with 20 bases left between them. The CDR3 sequence is CASSLRPRGADNEQFF. Here the CDR3 DNA reads TGTGCCAGCTCGCTACGACCTCGGGGCGCCGACAATGAGCAGTTCTTC.

This clonotype has more than one count but fewer than ten. The chain is built from TRBV20-1 and TRBJ2-3; perhaps TRBD2 as D (6 bases). The V gene lost 2 bases and the J gene lost 6 bases, with 18 bases spanning the gap. Germline V gene sequence: CDR1 DFQATT, CDR2 SNEGSKA (reference sequence). The CDR3 totals 15 residues. The CDR3 DNA reads as TGCAGTGCTAGATCCCCAGGGAGGAGTGCGGATACGCAGTATTTT. Residues: CSARSPGRSADTQYF.

The chain has TRBV11-2 and TRBJ1-1, with 7 bases aligning to TRBD1. Germline CDR1 and CDR2: SGHAT and FQNNGV. J was trimmed by 4 bases and V by 6 bases; bases with no gene match: 11. This CDR3 region has 15 residues. The DNA of the CDR3 is TGTGCCAGCAGTTCTTCTGGACAGGTCGCCACTGAAGCTTTCTTT. Protein product: CASSSSGQVATEAFF. The entire variable domain, with the rest obtained from reference TRBV11-2 and TRBJ1-1, is as follows: EAGVAQSPRYKIIEKRQSVAFWCNPISGHATLYWYQQILGQGPKLLIQFQNNGVVDDSQLPKDRFSAERLKGVDSTLKIQPAKLEDSAVYLCASSSSGQVATEAFFGQGTRLTVV.

The rearrangement links TRBV20-1 to TRBJ2-1, with D maybe TRBD2 (6 bases). With 5 bases removed from V and 2 bases from J, the gap between germline ends came to 16 bases. This CDR3 is 15 amino acids long. From germline, CDR1 is DFQATT and CDR2 SNEGSKA (reference sequence). CDR3 sequence: CSADPLADPYNEQFF. The CDR3 coding sequence is TGCAGTGCTGACCCATTAGCGGACCCCTACAATGAGCAGTTCTTC.

This clonotype has a handful of counts. The chain has TRBV7-9 and TRBJ2-3, with D tentatively TRBD2 (5 bases). V was cut by 4 bases and J by 1 base, with 12 bases left in between. Germline V gene lookup returns CDR1 SEHNR and CDR2 FQNEAQ (reference sequence). The length of the CDR3 is 15 residues. In DNA form, the CDR3 reads TGTGCCAGCAGCTCCTGGGTCGGGGGCACAGATACGCAGTATTTT. Protein sequence: CASSSWVGGTDTQYF.

This chain joins TRBV7-9 and TRBJ2-1; no firm D call. The CDR3 is made up of 13 amino acids. The V gene lost 3 bases and the J gene lost 9 bases, with 12 bases spanning the gap. Germline loops: CDR1 SEHNR, CDR2 FQNEAQ (reference sequence). The CDR3 region has the DNA TGTGCCAGCAGCTTGGATGCCGTTAGTGAGCAGTTCTTC. As protein: CASSLDAVSEQFF.

This clonotype was seen many times. As DNA, the CDR3 is TGTGCCAGCAGTTTAGAAGTGTCTGAAGCTTTCTTT. As protein: CASSLEVSEAFF. This chain connects TRBV12-3 or TRBV12-4 to TRBJ1-1; D is undetermined. The ends were cut back, 1 base at V and 6 bases at J, with 6 bases in the middle. CDR3 length equals 12 residues.

This chain links TRBV7-2 with TRBJ2-1, with 10 positions matching TRBD2. Germline values: CDR1 SGHTA, CDR2 FQGNSA. There are 15 residues in the CDR3. Unmatched junction bases numbered 8, after V lost 5 bases and J lost 7 bases. For the CDR3, the DNA is TGTGCCAGCAGCCCTTGGACTAGCGGAGGGAATGAGCAGTTCTTC. This gives the protein CASSPWTSGGNEQFF.

This sequence joins TRBV30 and TRBJ1-5, with 8 bases aligning to TRBD1. Unmatched junction bases numbered 7, after V lost 7 bases and J lost 2 bases. The CDR3 loop spans 14 amino acids. CDR1 is GTSNPN and CDR2 is SVGIG in the germline V gene (reference sequence). CDR3 region: CALRQGSGNQPQHF. The CDR3 nucleotides are TGTGCCTTACGACAGGGGAGCGGCAATCAGCCCCAGCATTTT.

This clonotype was observed a handful of times. The chain has TRBV10-3 and TRBJ2-6; D possibly corresponds to TRBD1 (5 bases). V was trimmed by 6 bases and J by 2 bases, leaving 14 bases between them. The CDR3 contains 16 residues. In germline, CDR1 is ENHRY, CDR2 SYGVKD. The CDR3 region is CAISVADKPGANVLTF. CDR3 nucleotide sequence: TGTGCCATCAGCGTTGCGGACAAGCCTGGGGCCAACGTCCTGACTTTC.